The next 31 T cell receptor beta chains were all read from a single sample in a study of response to subunit inactivated influenza vaccine. Each CDR3 protein is one row after TCRdb ran MiXCR on the RT-PCR reads. The data contain about 620,000 distinct CDR3 sequences, about 10% of them singletons. These data were also reused for a study on T cells expressing NK-cell markers. That study adds: cDNA encoding TCR beta was synthesized via 5'RACE template switching incorporating UMIs.

Source: PBMCs from blood, taken on the day of vaccination. These receptors were taken from a man aged 45-60 years who received an inactivated influenza vaccine.

A few counts support this clonotype. The genes are TRBV6-5 and TRBJ1-2; 9 bases are shared with TRBD1. The CDR3 sequence is 15 residues long. Trimming at V came to 0 bases and at J to 2 bases, leaving 1 base not matched to a gene. The germline V gene has CDR1 MNHEY and CDR2 SVGAGI. CDR3: CASSYSGQGNYGYTF. As DNA, the CDR3 is TGTGCCAGCAGTTACTCGGGACAGGGCAACTATGGCTACACCTTC.

The table lists this clonotype with a few counts. The chain employs TRBV20-1 and TRBJ2-3; 11 bases agree with TRBD2. There are 18 residues in the CDR3. V shed 3 bases, J shed 0 bases, and the junction held 11 bases outside the gene matches. Germline CDR1 reads DFQATT; CDR2 reads SNEGSKA (reference sequence). The CDR3 DNA reads TGCAGTGCTAGTCTCCCTAGCGGGGGGCGCCCAAGCACAGATACGCAGTATTTT. It codes for CSASLPSGGRPSTDTQYF.

The chain uses TRBV15 and TRBJ2-7, with TRBD1 matching over 7 bases. The CDR3 spans 14 residues. The trim removed 0 bases at V and 3 bases at J, leaving 2 bases unmatched. Germline V gene sequence: CDR1 LNHNV, CDR2 YYDKDF (reference sequence). This CDR3 is CATSRDRQGYEQYF. The CDR3 DNA reads TGTGCCACCAGCAGAGATAGACAGGGCTACGAGCAGTACTTC.

Only a few counts were recorded for this clonotype. The V and J genes are TRBV11-2 and TRBJ1-2; D remains unclear. CDR1 is SGHAT, CDR2 FQNNGV, per germline. Between the trimmed V and J ends, which lost 5 bases and 9 bases, there was a span of 13 bases. The CDR3 sequence is 12 residues long. The CDR3 nucleotides read TGTGCCAGCAGCCCCCCCCCTGGGAGCTACACCTTC. Protein: CASSPPPGSYTF.

V is TRBV27 and J is TRBJ1-6; the D gene is possibly TRBD1 (6 bases). CDR3 length equals 15 residues. Trimming shortened V by 5 bases and J by 0 bases, and 8 bases separated the two germline ends. Germline V gives CDR1 MNHEY, CDR2 SMNVEV (reference sequence). The CDR3 region is CASSGQYSYNSPLHF. The CDR3 DNA follows: TGTGCCAGCAGTGGACAGTACTCCTATAATTCACCCCTCCACTTT.

This chain uses TRBV15 with TRBJ1-4; D is unresolved. The germline V gene has CDR1 LNHNV and CDR2 YYDKDF (reference sequence). The CDR3 length is 16 residues. V shed 5 bases and J shed 0 bases, with 13 bases lying between them. Here the CDR3 reads CATSLEGRPTNEKLFF. In DNA form, the CDR3 reads TGTGCCACCAGCCTCGAGGGCCGTCCAACTAATGAAAAACTGTTTTTT. The whole variable domain, remainder taken from reference TRBV15 and TRBJ1-4, is DAMVIQNPRYQVTQFGKPVTLSCSQTLNHNVMYWYQQKSSQAPKLLFHYYDKDFNNEADTPDNFQSRRPNTSFCFLDIRSPGLGDTAMYLCATSLEGRPTNEKLFFGSGTQLSVL.

This clonotype has just a few counts. J is TRBJ1-2 and V is TRBV6-1; 7 bases are a match to TRBD1. CDR1 and CDR2 from the germline V gene are MNHNS and SASEGT. There are 13 residues in the CDR3. V shed 6 bases and J 6 bases; nucleotides not matched to a gene: 7. The CDR3 sequence: CASRQRGRNGYTF. As DNA, the CDR3 is TGTGCCAGCAGGCAGAGGGGGCGGAATGGCTACACCTTC.

This clonotype came up a few times. The V gene is TRBV11-2, the J gene TRBJ2-5; tentatively, D is TRBD1 (5 bases). This CDR3 is built from 15 residues. Germline loops: CDR1 SGHAT, CDR2 FQNNGV. The V end lost 2 bases, the J end lost 4 bases, and 14 bases lay between the germline ends. The CDR3 loop is CASSLQAGIGETQYF. Written as DNA, the CDR3 is TGTGCCAGCAGCTTACAGGCAGGGATAGGAGAGACCCAGTACTTC.

This clonotype was counted only a few times. This sequence joins TRBV11-2 and TRBJ2-1; 7 bases agree with TRBD1. Germline assignment: CDR1 SGHAT and CDR2 FQNNGV. The J segment lost 4 bases and the V segment lost 4 bases, leaving 7 bases of the junction unmatched. The CDR3 extends over 15 amino acids. The CDR3 nucleotides are TGTGCCAGCAGCTCGCTCCGGGACAGATACAATGAGCAGTTCTTC. Translating it yields CASSSLRDRYNEQFF.

This clonotype was recorded a few times. J is TRBJ2-1 and V is TRBV18; 10 nucleotides align to TRBD2. There are 15 residues in the CDR3. CDR1 is KGHSH, CDR2 LQKENI, per germline. The ends lost 1 base at V and 10 bases at J; junction bases unmatched: 7. CDR3 coding DNA: TGTGCCAGCTCACCACAGCCTAGCGGGAGAGGGGAGCAGTTCTTC. Protein: CASSPQPSGRGEQFF.

This chain links TRBV7-9 with TRBJ2-3; D tentatively fits TRBD1 or TRBD2 (6 bases each). Germline-derived CDR1 and CDR2 are SEHNR and FQNEAQ (reference sequence). The CDR3 totals 16 residues. Trimming left V 4 bases short and J 9 bases short, with 23 bases between. The CDR3 coding sequence is TGTGCCAGCAGCTGGGGGGCAGGCAGGACCGGGGGCACGCAGTATTTT. Its translation is CASSWGAGRTGGTQYF.

The chain links TRBV10-3 to TRBJ2-7; no reliable D call. CDR1 ENHRY and CDR2 SYGVKD come from the germline V gene. V was trimmed by 2 bases and J by 1 base, leaving 9 bases between them. CDR3 length: 14 residues. As DNA, the CDR3 is TGTGCCATCAGTGAGATCAGTTCATCCTACGAGCAGTACTTC. Its translation is CAISEISSSYEQYF.

The rearrangement uses TRBV9 and TRBJ1-1, with no clear D. The CDR3 consists of 15 residues. Germline V gives CDR1 SGDLS, CDR2 YYNGEE. Trimming shortened V by 1 base and J by 4 bases, and 14 bases separated the two germline ends. This CDR3 reads CASSVIEVVGTEAFF. As DNA, the CDR3 is TGTGCCAGCAGCGTAATTGAGGTTGTGGGCACTGAAGCTTTCTTT.

This clonotype was found a few times. The rearrangement uses TRBV20-1 and TRBJ2-2; 8 bases are a match to TRBD1. CDR1 is DFQATT, CDR2 SNEGSKA, per germline (reference sequence). Germline trimming cut 2 bases from V and 9 bases from J; bases unmatched to any gene: 8. The CDR3 contains 14 residues. The CDR3 nucleotides read TGCAGTGCTAGATTGGACAGGGCGCCCCGGGAGCTGTTTTTT. This gives the protein CSARLDRAPRELFF.

In this sample, this clonotype turned up many times. The chain is built from TRBV10-3 and TRBJ2-2; TRBD2 matches 8 bases. CDR1 ENHRY and CDR2 SYGVKD come from the germline V gene. The CDR3 loop spans 14 amino acids. Trimming removed 10 bases from V and 0 bases from J; junction bases left unmatched: 4. DNA for the CDR3: TGTGCCACCCGGGGGGGCTCGAACACCGGGGAGCTGTTTTTT. Translating it yields CATRGGSNTGELFF.

The chain carries TRBV7-2 and TRBJ2-3, with 8 bases lining up with TRBD1. V gave up 5 bases and J gave up 4 bases; unmatched junction bases: 5. The germline V gene has CDR1 SGHTA and CDR2 FQGNSA. The CDR3 extends over 14 amino acids. The CDR3 spells CASSRDRFSDTQYF. The CDR3, as DNA: TGTGCCAGCAGCCGGGACAGGTTCTCAGATACGCAGTATTTT.

This clonotype has just a few counts. The rearrangement uses TRBV4-2 and TRBJ2-3; D perhaps matches TRBD2 (5 bases). The germline gives CDR1 LGHNA, CDR2 YNFKEQ. V lost 5 bases and J 2 bases, leaving 17 bases between the germline ends. The CDR3 is 16 residues long. The CDR3 spells CASSKGLAEVTDTQYF. The CDR3 nucleotides read TGTGCCAGCAGCAAGGGCCTGGCGGAGGTCACAGATACGCAGTATTTT.

There are a few counts of this clonotype. J is TRBJ1-2 and V is TRBV20-1; D is perhaps TRBD1 (5 bases). Germline V gene data show CDR1 as DFQATT and CDR2 as SNEGSKA (reference sequence). The V gene lost 0 bases and the J gene lost 8 bases, with 13 bases spanning the gap. The CDR3 extends over 13 amino acids. CDR3 DNA: TGCAGTGCTAGAGAGGAGCAGGGATCGGGCTACACCTTC. The encoded protein is CSAREEQGSGYTF.

The genes are TRBV21-1 and TRBJ2-3; the D call TRBD2 from the table was never checked on the DNA. TRBV21-1 is classified as a pseudogene. The CDR3 is 15 residues long. The CDR3 DNA sequence: TGTGCCAGCAGCAAATATAGCGGAACCACAGATACGCAGTATTTT. Its protein is CASSKYSGTTDTQYF.

CDR3 in DNA: TGCAGTGCCTCCGACATGGCGAAACGGCCCCAGCATTTT. Translation gives CSASDMAKRPQHF. This rearrangement joins TRBV20-1 to TRBJ1-5; no firm D call. Germline CDR1 reads DFQATT; CDR2 reads SNEGSKA (reference sequence). Trimming removed 6 bases from V and 9 bases from J, with 18 bases in between. The CDR3 is 13 amino acids.

The rearrangement links TRBV5-1 to TRBJ2-1; 11 nucleotides match TRBD1. The V segment lost 3 bases and the J segment 5 bases; nucleotides outside the gene matches: 4. There are 15 residues in the CDR3. Germline CDR1 is SGHRS and CDR2 is YFSETQ. The CDR3 is CASSYGDRGNNEQFF. CDR3 DNA sequence: TGCGCCAGCAGCTATGGGGACAGGGGGAACAATGAGCAGTTCTTC. Looking up the rest from reference TRBV5-1 and TRBJ2-1 gives the full variable domain: KAGVTQTPRYLIKTRGQQVTLSCSPISGHRSVSWYQQTPGQGLQFLFEYFSETQRNKGNFPGRFSGRQFSNSRSEMNVSTLELGDSALYLCASSYGDRGNNEQFFGPGTRLTVL.

This chain uses TRBV6-5 with TRBJ1-2; the D is unclear. The V gene's germline CDR1 is MNHEY and CDR2 SVGAGI. This CDR3 has 13 residues. The germline V and J ends were trimmed by 1 base and 6 bases, with 9 bases remaining between them. CDR3 sequence: CASSYYSPHGYTF. The CDR3 coding sequence is TGTGCCAGCAGTTACTACTCCCCCCATGGCTACACCTTC.

Note on this clonotype: Compared with germline, one end of the junction differs, possibly owing to a read error. The chain is built from TRBV4-2 and TRBJ2-2, with D uncertain. Germline V lookup: CDR1 LGHNA, CDR2 YNFKEQ. This CDR3 spans 15 amino acids. CDR3 amino acids: CAISPGIRKTGELFF. For the CDR3, the DNA is TGTGCCATCAGCCCTGGGATAAGGAAGACCGGGGAGCTGTTTTTT.

The chain recombines TRBV18 with TRBJ2-2; 10 nucleotides match TRBD2. The CDR3 covers 17 residues. V lost 3 bases, J lost 6 bases, and 10 bases stayed unmatched. CDR1 is KGHSH and CDR2 is LQKENI in the germline V gene. The CDR3: CASSPRTSGIWSGELFF. The CDR3 DNA follows: TGTGCCAGCTCACCCCGAACTAGCGGGATATGGTCCGGGGAGCTGTTTTTT.

The CDR3 DNA reads TGTGCCAGCAGTCGCGGACTAGCGGGGGGGCAGTCCCAGTACTTC. This translates into CASSRGLAGGQSQYF. The J gene is TRBJ2-5, the V gene TRBV2, with 15 nucleotides matching TRBD2. Trimming at V came to 5 bases and at J to 9 bases, leaving 7 bases not matched to a gene. Germline V gene lookup returns CDR1 SNHLY and CDR2 FYNNEI. CDR3 size: 15 residues. Complete variable domain (other parts from reference TRBV2 and TRBJ2-5): EPEVTQTPSHQVTQMGQEVILRCVPISNHLYFYWYRQILGQKVEFLVSFYNNEISEKSEIFDDQFSVERPDGSNFTLKIRSTKLEDSAMYFCASSRGLAGGQSQYFGPGTRLLVL.

This clonotype has more than one count but fewer than ten. The chain recombines TRBV3-1 with TRBJ1-1; D is possibly TRBD1 (5 bases). This CDR3 comprises 16 residues. Trimming left V 5 bases short and J 4 bases short, with 20 bases between. Per germline, CDR1 LGHDT and CDR2 YNNKEL (reference sequence). The CDR3 here is CASSERGRVKGTEAFF. DNA for the CDR3: TGTGCCAGCAGCGAACGAGGCAGGGTGAAGGGCACTGAAGCTTTCTTT.

This clonotype was counted ten times or more. This chain connects TRBV20-1 to TRBJ1-5, with 7 bases identical to TRBD1. V dropped 5 bases and J dropped 1; count of bases not matched to a gene: 11. Germline V gene sequence: CDR1 DFQATT, CDR2 SNEGSKA (reference sequence). The CDR3 is 16 amino acids. CDR3 region: CSASENRGWSNQPQHF. The CDR3, as DNA: TGCAGTGCTTCGGAAAACAGGGGATGGAGCAATCAGCCCCAGCATTTT.

This clonotype was seen ten or more times. This chain links TRBV28 with TRBJ1-1; D is ambiguous. The CDR3 spans 14 residues. The V end lost 3 bases, the J end lost 4 bases, and 12 bases lay between the germline ends. The germline gives CDR1 MDHEN, CDR2 SYDVKM. The CDR3 here is CASSFVMMVTEAFF. The CDR3 DNA sequence: TGTGCCAGCAGTTTTGTGATGATGGTCACTGAAGCTTTCTTT. The full variable domain, completed using reference TRBV28 and TRBJ1-1, is DVKVTQSSRYLVKRTGEKVFLECVQDMDHENMFWYRQDPGLGLRLIYFSYDVKMKEKGDIPEGYSVSREKKERFSLILESASTNQTSMYLCASSFVMMVTEAFFGQGTRLTVV.

This clonotype was observed a handful of times. The gene calls are TRBV12-3 or TRBV12-4 and TRBJ2-7; weak D call: TRBD1 (7 bases). V was pared by 5 bases and J by 3 bases, with 14 bases between. This CDR3 comprises 14 residues. For the CDR3, the DNA is TGTGCCAGCAGTCAGGGGGACTGGGGCTACGAGCAGTACTTC. Amino acid sequence: CASSQGDWGYEQYF.

V gene TRBV11-2 combines with J gene TRBJ2-1; D assignment may be TRBD1 or TRBD2 (5 bases each). The germline gives CDR1 SGHAT, CDR2 FQNNGV. There are 14 residues in the CDR3. V was clipped by 5 bases and J by 14 bases, with 22 bases between them. DNA of the CDR3: TGTGCCAGCAGCCGCCCGGGGCGGAGCAGGGAGAAGTTCTTC. It is translated as CASSRPGRSREKFF.

The genes are TRBV18 and TRBJ1-5, with TRBD1 as a possible D gene (5 bases). Trimming stripped 6 bases from V and 0 bases from J, with 21 bases between. The germline CDR1 and CDR2 sequences are KGHSH and LQKENI. The CDR3 runs to 18 residues. The CDR3 nucleotides read TGTGCCAGCTCCCTCGGTGAGGGGTCGGGGTATAGCAATCAGCCCCAGCATTTT. Its translation: CASSLGEGSGYSNQPQHF.